This TCR beta chain emerged from a study of blood T cell repertoires in COVID-19. Those who participated ranged in age from roughly 18 to 90 years and resided in around 22 US areas. Donors were grouped by their self-reported clinical history. As processed by the authors: Nucleated cell number was recorded as an estimate derived from reference gene primer amplification. Measured with immunoSEQ multiplex PCR; TCRdb has only the in-frame clones, and not every one. D and trimming come from the DNA, and the V and J calls and clone size come from that table. The data contain about 230,000 clones, approximately 84% of them singletons. The TCR originated in a man aged 55 to 70 who had recovered from COVID-19. The material sequenced was PBMCs or T cells enriched from blood (not recorded which).

The CDR3 bases are TGTGCCAGCAAGGAGTATGAAGCTTTCTTT. Amino acids: CASKEYEAFF. The chain employs TRBV2 and TRBJ1-1; no reliable D call. V gave up 7 bases and J gave up 7 bases, with 7 bases separating them. This CDR3 region has 10 residues. Germline CDR1 is SNHLY and CDR2 is FYNNEI. Together with reference TRBV2 and TRBJ1-1, the CDR3 gives the full variable domain: EPEVTQTPSHQVTQMGQEVILRCVPISNHLYFYWYRQILGQKVEFLVSFYNNEISEKSEIFDDQFSVERPDGSNFTLKIRSTKLEDSAMYFCASKEYEAFFGQGTRLTVV.